The 3 T cell receptor beta chains presented below share a single source sample, sequenced in a study of T cell responses to AZD1222 COVID-19 vaccine. Repertoires were generated with immunoSEQ multiplex PCR, while TCRdb's copy carries only in-frame clones and drops some. The sample lists about 120,000 clones, roughly nine tenths occurring once. Sequenced here: peripheral blood, sampled on day 0 of AZD1222 vaccination. The source of these receptors is an adult in good health.

The chain employs TRBV6-5 and TRBJ2-5; D gene ambiguous. CDR1 and CDR2 (germline): MNHEY, SVGAGI. The V end was cut by 2 bases, the J end by 3 bases, with 10 bases between. The CDR3 is 14 residues long. The CDR3 DNA sequence: TGTGCCAGCAGTTACGGCCTGACGGAAGAGACCCAGTACTTC. The encoded protein is CASSYGLTEETQYF.

This chain uses TRBV3-1 (or the pseudogene TRBV3-2) with TRBJ1-1; 7 nucleotides match TRBD1. In germline, CDR1 is LGHDT, CDR2 YNNKEL (reference sequence). The V gene end was trimmed by 5 bases and the J gene end by 2 bases; junction bases not matched to a gene: 5. CDR3 length equals 14 residues. DNA of the CDR3: TGTGCCAGCAGCTATAGGGACAGCAACACTGAAGCTTTCTTT. It codes for CASSYRDSNTEAFF.

The genes are TRBV7-2 and TRBJ2-2, with 7 bases that match TRBD2. V gave up 5 bases and J gave up 1 base; unmatched junction bases: 10. There are 17 residues in the CDR3. Germline-derived CDR1 and CDR2 are SGHTA and FQGNSA. CDR3 nucleotides: TGTGCCAGCAGCGTATTACTCCTAGCGGTGAACACCGGGGAGCTGTTTTTT. This sequence encodes CASSVLLLAVNTGELFF.